This TCR beta chain stems from a study of cytomegalovirus exposure and HLA in healthy donors. For the study at large: Among the approximately 400 genotyped donors, just over 80% were placed in the Caucasian-associated ancestry cluster. Study-wide results and caveats: Across HLA loci, a later analysis found differing TCR association rates, with DRB1 most and HLA-C fewest. Most TCR beta V segments were productive about 87% or about 30% of the time in an earlier analysis.

The germline V gene has CDR1 MNHEY and CDR2 SMNVEV (reference sequence). This CDR3 is built from 14 residues. The ends were cut back, 5 bases at V and 2 bases at J, with 10 bases in the middle. Concerning this clone itself: The target antigen is unknown.

A multiplex PCR was run with 60 Vbeta primers and 13 Jbeta primers. Clones were read by immunoSEQ multiplex PCR, and TCRdb kept only the in-frame ones, dropping some. The sample lists under 150,000 clones, around nine tenths occurring once. The sequenced sample consisted of PBMCs. The receptor comes from a woman aged 30 to 39 in good health and CMV-seronegative. J is TRBJ1-5 and V is TRBV27, with no clear D. CDR3 region: CASSPGYGNQPQHF. The CDR3 DNA is TGTGCCAGCAGTCCGGGATACGGCAATCAGCCCCAGCATTTT.